Shown below are 13 T cell receptor beta chains from a single sample sequenced in a study of OX40 agonist ivuxolimab in advanced cancers. Sequencing used immunoSEQ multiplex PCR; TCRdb keeps in-frame clones, though not all of them. This table holds about 73,000 clones, 85% to 90% found once. The input for sequencing was CD4+ or CD8+ T cells sorted from blood, taken in a trial of the OX40 agonist ivuxolimab. Source of these receptors: an adult with an advanced solid tumor such as melanoma, head and neck, liver or kidney cancer.

The rearrangement joins TRBV4-1 to TRBJ1-5, with a weak D call TRBD1 (6 bases). The CDR3 length is 17 residues. V dropped 4 bases and J dropped 0 bases, with 16 bases sitting between them. Germline CDR1 reads MGHRA; CDR2 reads YSYEKL. The CDR3 protein is CASSPRGGQNSNQPQHF. CDR3 in DNA: TGCGCCAGCAGCCCTCGCGGGGGGCAAAATAGCAATCAGCCCCAGCATTTT.

V and J are TRBV5-4 and TRBJ1-2; weak D call: TRBD1 (6 bases). Germline values: CDR1 SGHNT, CDR2 YYREEE (reference sequence). V lost 3 bases to trimming and J lost 4 bases, with 13 bases between them. CDR3 length: 14 residues. CDR3 nucleotide sequence: TGTGCCAGCAGCTGGGGAACAGGGACCTATGGCTACACCTTC. It translates to CASSWGTGTYGYTF.

A single count supports this clone. The chain links TRBV19 to TRBJ2-2; D is undetermined. Germline CDR1 is LNHDA and CDR2 is SQIVND (reference sequence). The CDR3 is made up of 14 amino acids. V lost 6 bases, J lost 0 bases, and 8 bases lay in between. CDR3 DNA sequence: TGTGCCAGTAGGAGACCGGCGAACACCGGGGAGCTGTTTTTT. Its protein is CASRRPANTGELFF.

This clone was seen only a few times. This chain uses TRBV19 with TRBJ1-4, with 7 bases lining up with TRBD1. Germline V lookup: CDR1 LNHDA, CDR2 SQIVND (reference sequence). Trimming took 0 bases from V and 6 from J; bases not matched to a gene: 4. The CDR3 length is 15 residues. As DNA, the CDR3 is TGTGCCAGTAGTATAGAGGGAGGACAGGATGAAAAACTGTTTTTT. Translating it yields CASSIEGGQDEKLFF.

The rearrangement joins TRBV19 to TRBJ2-1, with D perhaps TRBD1 (7 bases). This CDR3 is 14 amino acids long. In germline, CDR1 is LNHDA, CDR2 SQIVND (reference sequence). With 3 bases removed from V and 7 bases from J, the gap between germline ends came to 13 bases. This CDR3 reads CASSIQAGGNEQFF. The DNA of the CDR3 is TGTGCCAGTAGTATCCAAGCAGGGGGGAATGAGCAGTTCTTC.

The chain carries TRBV29-1 and TRBJ2-5; 10 bases fit TRBD1. Trimming removed 2 bases from V and 5 bases from J; junction bases left unmatched: 8. CDR3 length equals 15 residues. Per germline, CDR1 SQVTM and CDR2 ANQGSEA. The CDR3 DNA follows: TGCAGCGTTGAATCCCGACAGGGGGCCGGGGAGACCCAGTACTTC. It encodes CSVESRQGAGETQYF.

The chain carries TRBV7-2 and TRBJ2-3; 8 bases fit TRBD2. CDR3 length equals 16 residues. V was pared by 5 bases and J by 0 bases, with 7 bases of the junction left unmatched. Germline values: CDR1 SGHTA, CDR2 FQGNSA. CDR3 sequence (DNA): TGTGCCAGCAGCCGTAGCGGGGTCGCTAGCACAGATACGCAGTATTTT. It specifies CASSRSGVASTDTQYF.

J is TRBJ2-1 and V is TRBV18, with D possibly being TRBD1 or TRBD2 (5 bases each). Trimming shortened V by 0 bases and J by 8 bases, and 14 bases separated the two germline ends. The germline CDR1 and CDR2 sequences are KGHSH and LQKENI. This CDR3 contains 15 residues. DNA for the CDR3: TGTGCCAGCTCACCACCGGGACCGCTGTCCCATGAGCAGTTCTTC. Its translation is CASSPPGPLSHEQFF. The variable domain in full, completed from reference TRBV18 and TRBJ2-1, reads NAGVMQNPRHLVRRRGQEARLRCSPMKGHSHVYWYRQLPEEGLKFMVYLQKENIIDESGMPKERFSAEFPKEGPSILRIQQVVRGDSAAYFCASSPPGPLSHEQFFGPGTRLTVL.

CDR3 DNA: TGTGCCAGCAGTTATAACACAGGGGCCACAGATACGCAGTATTTT. Translating gives CASSYNTGATDTQYF. The rearrangement joins TRBV6-6 to TRBJ2-3; 7 bases line up with TRBD1. The CDR3 runs 15 residues. Germline CDR1 is MNHNY and CDR2 is SVGAGI (reference sequence). V dropped 3 bases and J dropped 2; count of bases not matched to a gene: 5.

The chain recombines TRBV28 with TRBJ2-5, with D possibly TRBD2 on 6 matching bases. Germline V gene data show CDR1 as MDHEN and CDR2 as SYDVKM. The ends were cut back, 3 bases at V and 9 bases at J, with 8 bases in the middle. There are 11 residues in the CDR3. For the CDR3, the DNA is TGTGCCAGCAGTTTTAGGAGGGCCCAGTACTTC. Amino acid sequence: CASSFRRAQYF. The full variable domain, in which reference TRBV28 and TRBJ2-5 provide the parts outside the CDR3, is DVKVTQSSRYLVKRTGEKVFLECVQDMDHENMFWYRQDPGLGLRLIYFSYDVKMKEKGDIPEGYSVSREKKERFSLILESASTNQTSMYLCASSFRRAQYFGPGTRLLVL.

This rearrangement joins TRBV19 to TRBJ1-1, with D perhaps TRBD1 (6 bases). This CDR3 has 14 amino acids. In germline, CDR1 is LNHDA, CDR2 SQIVND (reference sequence). V was trimmed by 1 base and J by 11 bases, leaving 17 bases between them. CDR3 region: CASSIGQGLARAFF. CDR3 sequence (DNA): TGTGCCAGTAGTATAGGTCAGGGGCTGGCCCGGGCTTTCTTT.

The CDR3 is CASSLSEGYTGELFF. The DNA for the CDR3 is TGTGCCAGCAGCTTATCGGAGGGATACACCGGGGAGCTGTTTTTT. The chain recombines TRBV11-2 with TRBJ2-2; possibly TRBD2 for D (6 bases). The germline V gene has CDR1 SGHAT and CDR2 FQNNGV. Trimming pared 2 bases from V and 3 bases from J, leaving 10 bases between. The CDR3 has 15 amino acids. Supplemented by reference TRBV11-2 and TRBJ2-2, the full variable domain reads EAGVAQSPRYKIIEKRQSVAFWCNPISGHATLYWYQQILGQGPKLLIQFQNNGVVDDSQLPKDRFSAERLKGVDSTLKIQPAKLEDSAVYLCASSLSEGYTGELFFGEGSRLTVL.

This chain uses TRBV4-1 with TRBJ2-7; 10 nucleotides agree with TRBD1. This CDR3 has 17 residues. Germline assignment: CDR1 MGHRA and CDR2 YSYEKL. Germline trimming cut 0 bases from V and 1 base from J; bases unmatched to any gene: 6. The CDR3: CASSQDLGQGRSYEQYF. CDR3 coding DNA: TGCGCCAGCAGCCAAGATTTGGGACAGGGGAGGTCCTACGAGCAGTACTTC.